A selection of T cell receptor beta chains follows, all from one sample in a study of T cells in Graves' hyperthyroidism and ophthalmopathy. TCRdb reprocessed the multiplex PCR reads via MiXCR and lists one record per CDR3 protein. The sample lists fewer than 550,000 distinct CDR3 sequences; approximately 14% were seen once. Sequencing was done on a sample of blood. These receptor sequences come from a woman younger than 30 with Graves' hyperthyroidism. CDR3s include the opening cysteine and the closing phenylalanine or tryptophan. The order of the fields is J gene, V gene, CDR3 protein.

J: TRBJ2-5; V: TRBV7-9; CDR3: CASSPPERVVVETQYF
J: TRBJ1-2; V: TRBV12-3/TRBV12-4; CDR3: CASSLRLTGGPGSGYTF
J: TRBJ2-2; V: TRBV14; CDR3: CASSLQGVLVGELFF
J: TRBJ2-1; V: TRBV7-8; CDR3: CASSPPWRDYNEQFF
J: TRBJ1-1; V: TRBV3-1; CDR3: CASSQDWVSGTEAFF
J: TRBJ2-5; V: TRBV9; CDR3: CASSATGTQETQYF
J: TRBJ2-2; V: TRBV7-8; CDR3: CASSLETPAGELFF
J: TRBJ2-1; V: TRBV7-2; CDR3: CASSRTGNYNEQFF
J: TRBJ1-2; V: TRBV9; CDR3: CASSARAVSGGYTF
J: TRBJ2-1; V: TRBV28; CDR3: CASSFCRVAACYNEQFF
J: TRBJ1-2; V: TRBV7-9; CDR3: CASSLGRGANYGYTF
J: TRBJ2-3; V: TRBV7-3; CDR3: CASSAASGGIADTQYF
J: TRBJ2-6; V: TRBV2; CDR3: CASSGAVSGANVLTF
J: TRBJ1-4; V: TRBV5-6; CDR3: CASSFLHRVGEKLFF
J: TRBJ2-1; V: TRBV6-1; CDR3: CASSLLQGDEQFF
J: TRBJ2-1; V: TRBV27; CDR3: CASSPLAGAGVGEQFF
J: TRBJ2-3; V: TRBV2; CDR3: CASRRFADTQYF
J: TRBJ2-2; V: TRBV15; CDR3: CATSRGRQLNTGELFF
J: TRBJ2-7; V: TRBV5-4; CDR3: CASNLKTGGYEQYF
J: TRBJ1-2; V: TRBV6-1; CDR3: CASSFSTGSYGYTF
J: TRBJ2-7; V: TRBV5-1; CDR3: CASSLAQGNYEQYF
J: TRBJ2-3; V: TRBV7-6; CDR3: CASSKLQGLDADTQYF
J: TRBJ1-4; V: TRBV6-1; CDR3: CASKSPFSQLNEKLFF
J: TRBJ2-1; V: TRBV6-5; CDR3: CASSYSGLAGGPYNEQFF
J: TRBJ2-3; V: TRBV6-1; CDR3: CASSQRRAPDTQYF
J: TRBJ1-3; V: TRBV11-3; CDR3: CASSSGLVGNTIYF
J: TRBJ2-3; V: TRBV4-1; CDR3: CASSQPSPPSATQYF
J: TRBJ2-7; V: TRBV7-2; CDR3: CASRIHGTAPYEQYF
J: TRBJ2-7; V: TRBV20-1; CDR3: CSARDLEGGFYEQYF
J: TRBJ2-7; V: TRBV9; CDR3: CASSVGDRGESGEQYF
J: TRBJ2-7; V: TRBV5-5; CDR3: CASSPTRTYEQYF
J: TRBJ1-4; V: TRBV28; CDR3: CASSPPTGVGEKLFF
J: TRBJ2-4; V: TRBV12-3/TRBV12-4; CDR3: CASSVYRRDIQYF
J: TRBJ1-6; V: TRBV28; CDR3: CASTSEGQGASPLHF
J: TRBJ1-2; V: TRBV11-2; CDR3: CASTSTANYGYTF
J: TRBJ1-5; V: TRBV19; CDR3: CASSIPRVNQPQHF
J: TRBJ2-3; V: TRBV7-3; CDR3: CASSLRLGGGTDTQYF
J: TRBJ2-1; V: TRBV20-1; CDR3: CSARDFPLTSTSGRANEQFF
J: TRBJ2-1; V: TRBV24-1; CDR3: CATSDHASGRINEQFF
J: TRBJ1-4; V: TRBV20-1; CDR3: CSARETGGPGEKLFF
J: TRBJ2-7; V: TRBV20-1; CDR3: CSAREGLATPYEQYF
J: TRBJ2-1; V: TRBV20-1; CDR3: CSAIGTGVDNEQFF
J: TRBJ2-2; V: TRBV3-1; CDR3: CASSKAMNTGELFF
J: TRBJ1-2; V: TRBV12-3/TRBV12-4; CDR3: CASSFSTGLGYTF
J: TRBJ2-1; V: TRBV20-1; CDR3: CSAREQGWMLDEQFF
J: TRBJ2-1; V: TRBV19; CDR3: CASSTQGGNEQFF
J: TRBJ2-1; V: TRBV20-1; CDR3: CSATGGLSYNGQFF
J: TRBJ2-3; V: TRBV19; CDR3: CASSIDPGLSRADTQYF
J: TRBJ2-3; V: TRBV9; CDR3: CASSVAGGSTDTQYF
J: TRBJ2-1; V: TRBV12-3/TRBV12-4; CDR3: CASSPSGTPFSYNEQFF
J: TRBJ2-5; V: TRBV2; CDR3: CASSERGTPREETQYF
J: TRBJ1-2; V: TRBV19; CDR3: CASSIARQRTLEDYTF
J: TRBJ2-5; V: TRBV7-9; CDR3: CASSRETGVRETQYF